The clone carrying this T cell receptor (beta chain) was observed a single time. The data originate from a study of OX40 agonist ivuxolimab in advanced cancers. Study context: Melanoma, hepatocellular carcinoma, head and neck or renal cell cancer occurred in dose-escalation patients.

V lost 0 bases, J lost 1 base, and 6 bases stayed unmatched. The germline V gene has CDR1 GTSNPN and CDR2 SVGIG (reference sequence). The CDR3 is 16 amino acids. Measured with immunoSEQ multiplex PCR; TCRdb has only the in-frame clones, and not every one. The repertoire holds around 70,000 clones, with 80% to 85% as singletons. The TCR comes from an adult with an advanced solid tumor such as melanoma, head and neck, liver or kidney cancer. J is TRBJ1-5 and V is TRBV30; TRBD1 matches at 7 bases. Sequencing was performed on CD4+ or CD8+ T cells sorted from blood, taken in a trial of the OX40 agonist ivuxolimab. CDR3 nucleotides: TGTGCCTGGAGTGTACAGGGGATGGCAAGCAATCAGCCCCAGCATTTT. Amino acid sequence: CAWSVQGMASNQPQHF.